This is a list of T cell receptor beta chains from one sample in a study of T cells in localized non-small cell lung cancer. Profiling relied on immunoSEQ multiplex PCR, and the TCRdb table lists in-frame clones only, not all of them. The sample lists about 2,800 clones; approximately 30% were seen once. Sample: lung tumor tissue, taken before any cancer treatment. These receptors all come from a female donor of 60 years or more with stage II squamous cell lung carcinoma. Each CDR3 is given with its conserved first and last residue. The D gene is left open where the match is weak. Clone size is stated in some rows and not others, as once, few, many or a class when expanded.

size,J,D,V,CDR3,DNA
-,TRBJ1-2,-,TRBV19,CASSVQRNYGYTF,TGTGCCAGTAGCGTACAGAGGAACTATGGCTACACCTTC
medium-sized,TRBJ1-2,TRBD1,TRBV6-8,CASSRDSNYGYTF,TGTGCCAGCAGTAGGGACAGCAACTATGGCTACACCTTC
-,TRBJ2-4,TRBD2,TRBV6-8,CASSYRRGEGNIQYF,TGTGCCAGCAGTTACCGACGGGGGGAAGGGAACATTCAGTACTTC
-,TRBJ2-3,-,TRBV11-3,CASSLPGSGDTQYF,TGTGCCAGCAGCTTACCAGGGTCAGGAGATACGCAGTATTTT
-,TRBJ2-1,-,TRBV5-1,CASSDGAQNNEQFF,TGCGCCAGCAGTGACGGGGCGCAAAACAATGAGCAGTTCTTC
few,TRBJ2-7,-,TRBV6-8,CASSIRQVPSYEQYF,TGTGCCAGCTCAATCCGACAGGTGCCCTCCTACGAGCAGTACTTC
few,TRBJ2-5,-,TRBV11-3,CASSLELAGSQTQYF,TGTGCCAGCAGCTTAGAACTAGCAGGGAGCCAGACCCAGTACTTC
few,TRBJ1-2,-,TRBV19,CASSLIRGGGYTF,TGTGCCAGTAGTTTGATCAGGGGAGGTGGCTACACCTTC
-,TRBJ1-6,TRBD1,TRBV10-3,CAISGQGNSPLHF,TGTGCCATCAGTGGACAGGGGAATTCACCCCTCCACTTT
-,TRBJ2-4,-,TRBV11-3,CASSLTGTKNIQYF,TGTGCCAGCAGCTTAACGGGGACGAAAAACATTCAGTACTTC
few,TRBJ2-3,-,TRBV7-6,CASSPDPGRSTDTQYF,TGTGCCAGCAGCCCGGACCCGGGACGGTCCACAGATACGCAGTATTTT
few,TRBJ2-6,-,TRBV5-1,CASSLMGGGANVLTF,TGCGCCAGCAGCTTGATGGGTGGTGGGGCCAACGTCCTGACTTTC
large,TRBJ2-1,TRBD2,TRBV18,CASSSDIAGGPNEQFF,TGTGCCAGCTCATCCGATATAGCGGGGGGCCCCAATGAGCAGTTCTTC
few,TRBJ1-5,-,TRBV6-8,CASIWGPGTVDDQPQHF,TGTGCCAGCATTTGGGGTCCCGGGACGGTAGACGATCAGCCCCAGCATTTT
medium-sized,TRBJ1-1,TRBD1,TRBV11-3,CASSARQGPNTEAFF,TGTGCCAGCAGCGCCAGACAGGGTCCCAACACTGAAGCTTTCTTT
once,TRBJ1-2,TRBD1,TRBV19,CASTPSGQGRNYGYTF,TGTGCCAGCACCCCCTCTGGACAGGGCAGGAACTATGGCTACACCTTC
-,TRBJ2-3,-,TRBV18,CASSPIQGYTDTQYF,TGTGCCAGCTCACCGATCCAGGGGTACACAGATACGCAGTATTTT
-,TRBJ2-2,-,TRBV6-7,CASSEDQGPGELFF,TGTGCCAGCAGTGAAGACCAGGGACCCGGGGAGCTGTTTTTT
few,TRBJ2-1,-,TRBV18,CASSPLERYSNPQFF,TGTGCCAGCTCACCTCTCGAGCGCTACTCCAACCCGCAGTTCTTC
-,TRBJ2-5,-,TRBV9,CASSEYTETQYF,TGTGCCAGCAGTGAATATACGGAGACCCAGTACTTC
-,TRBJ2-1,TRBD1,TRBV11-3,CASSFKGGSGNEQFF,TGTGCCAGCAGCTTTAAAGGGGGCTCGGGCAATGAGCAGTTCTTC
-,TRBJ1-1,-,TRBV18,CASSPTLNTEAFF,TGTGCCAGCTCACCAACACTTAACACTGAAGCTTTCTTT
-,TRBJ2-1,TRBD2,TRBV29-1,CSVPGTSGGALYEQFF,TGCAGCGTTCCCGGGACTAGCGGGGGGGCCCTCTATGAGCAGTTCTTC
-,TRBJ2-3,-,TRBV19,CASRVPSTDTQYF,TGTGCCAGTAGGGTTCCTAGCACAGATACGCAGTATTTT
many,TRBJ1-3,-,TRBV7-8,CASSLGPQNTIYF,TGTGCCAGCAGCCTCGGGCCCCAAAACACCATATATTTT
-,TRBJ1-2,-,TRBV18,CASSPSQDNYGYTF,TGTGCCAGCTCACCAAGCCAGGATAACTATGGCTACACCTTC
-,TRBJ1-2,-,TRBV11-3,CASSLERQALGGYTF,TGTGCCAGCAGCTTGGAGAGACAGGCCTTGGGTGGCTACACCTTC
few,TRBJ2-7,TRBD1,TRBV6-4,CASTGGLTYEQYF,TGTGCCAGCACAGGGGGCCTTACCTACGAGCAGTACTTC
-,TRBJ1-1,-,TRBV11-3,CASSHLTRKWAEAFF,TGTGCCAGCAGCCACCTGACCCGCAAGTGGGCTGAAGCTTTCTTT
medium-sized,TRBJ1-1,-,TRBV7-1,CASSFAFNTEAFF,TGTGCCAGCAGCTTTGCGTTCAACACTGAAGCTTTCTTT
-,TRBJ2-1,TRBD2,TRBV18,CASAGGSSYNEQFF,TGTGCCAGCGCGGGGGGGAGCTCCTACAATGAGCAGTTCTTC
-,TRBJ2-5,-,TRBV11-3,CASSGRTSRTGTQYF,TGTGCCAGCAGTGGGAGGACTTCTCGCACGGGGACCCAGTACTTC